One and the same sample provided the 30 T cell receptor beta chains below, sequenced in a study of Ad26.COV2.S vaccination and SARS-CoV-2 variants. As for treatment: some 20 received Ad26.COV2.S at low or high dose, single or two shots; a few received placebo; per-sample allocation not given. Sampling was performed 63 days after the first vaccine or placebo injection. Assay used: immunoSEQ multiplex PCR; TCRdb lists only in-frame clones, some missing. Of some 320,000 clones listed, over 80% are singletons. Source: peripheral blood, taken in a trial of Ad26.COV2.S vaccine versus placebo. These receptor sequences come from a person aged 18-60 years who received the Ad26.COV2.S COVID-19 vaccine or a placebo.

The chain uses TRBV5-6 and TRBJ2-3; D might be TRBD1 (6 bases). The V end lost 0 bases, the J end lost 7 bases, and 12 bases lay between the germline ends. The CDR3 loop spans 14 amino acids. CDR1 SGHDT and CDR2 YYEEEE come from the germline V gene. The CDR3 DNA reads TGTGCCAGCAGCTTGGCCGGTCAGGGGAATACGCAGTATTTT. This codes for CASSLAGQGNTQYF.

The V gene is TRBV6-5, the J gene TRBJ1-1, with D possibly being TRBD1 (5 bases). The CDR3 sequence is 13 residues long. Germline V lookup: CDR1 MNHEY, CDR2 SVGAGI. Trimming shortened V by 10 bases and J by 2 bases, and 14 bases separated the two germline ends. This CDR3 reads CATQTGVNTEAFF. Written as DNA, the CDR3 is TGTGCCACCCAAACGGGGGTAAACACTGAAGCTTTCTTT.

This clone was detected only once. This sequence joins TRBV4-2 and TRBJ1-4; D call uncertain. Trimming left V 3 bases short and J 0 bases short, with 11 bases between. The CDR3 consists of 16 residues. Germline lookup yields CDR1 LGHNA and CDR2 YNFKEQ. CDR3 protein: CASSHNWAATNEKLFF. The CDR3 coding sequence is TGTGCCAGCAGCCATAACTGGGCAGCAACTAATGAAAAACTGTTTTTT.

The genes are TRBV19 and TRBJ1-3; unclear D gene. CDR3 length equals 13 residues. Trimming removed 6 bases from V and 3 bases from J, with 9 bases in between. In germline, CDR1 is LNHDA, CDR2 SQIVND (reference sequence). CDR3 nucleotide sequence: TGTGCCAGTAGGGTAGGGAGTGGAAACACCATATATTTT. It is translated as CASRVGSGNTIYF.

The V and J genes are TRBV7-3 and TRBJ2-5; perhaps TRBD2 as D (6 bases). Between the trimmed V and J ends, which lost 2 bases and 0 bases, there was a span of 10 bases. The germline V gene has CDR1 SGHTA and CDR2 FQGTGA. This CDR3 has 15 amino acids. The CDR3 DNA sequence: TGTGCCAGCAGCTTACGTGGGGGGTACCAAGAGACCCAGTACTTC. Protein product: CASSLRGGYQETQYF.

The rearrangement joins TRBV29-1 to TRBJ1-1; D is undetermined. The CDR3 has 12 amino acids. Between the trimmed V and J ends, which lost 4 bases and 1 base, there was a span of 7 bases. The germline V gene has CDR1 SQVTM and CDR2 ANQGSEA. The CDR3 nucleotides are TGCAGCGTTGCTGAGGGGAACACTGAAGCTTTCTTT. This sequence encodes CSVAEGNTEAFF.

The chain is built from TRBV5-4 and TRBJ2-5; 9 bases fit TRBD1. The CDR3 has 15 amino acids. Per germline, CDR1 SGHNT and CDR2 YYREEE (reference sequence). V lost 3 bases, J lost 5 bases, and 8 bases stayed unmatched. CDR3: CASSWGQGSAETQYF. In nucleotides, the CDR3 is TGTGCCAGCAGCTGGGGACAGGGTAGTGCGGAGACCCAGTACTTC.

The sample holds a few counts of this clone. This rearrangement joins TRBV9 to TRBJ2-2; 8 positions agree with TRBD2. After removal of 0 bases from V and 4 bases from J, the junction contained 5 bases not matched to a gene. The CDR3 spans 16 residues. In germline, CDR1 is SGDLS, CDR2 YYNGEE. The CDR3: CASSVVPGGATGELFF. As DNA, the CDR3 is TGTGCCAGCAGCGTAGTTCCGGGGGGGGCCACCGGGGAGCTGTTTTTT.

V gene TRBV4-2 combines with J gene TRBJ2-1, with 7 nucleotides matching TRBD2. J was trimmed by 0 bases and V by 1 base; bases with no gene match: 9. The CDR3 length is 18 residues. CDR1 LGHNA and CDR2 YNFKEQ come from the germline V gene. For the CDR3, the DNA is TGTGCCAGCAGCCAAGGGGACTACCTCATGAGCTCCTACAATGAGCAGTTCTTC. This sequence encodes CASSQGDYLMSSYNEQFF.

The genes are TRBV5-1 and TRBJ1-1; the D gene is possibly TRBD1 (5 bases). CDR3 length equals 17 residues. The germline V gene has CDR1 SGHRS and CDR2 YFSETQ. V lost 5 bases and J 5 bases, leaving 25 bases between the germline ends. This chain's CDR3 is CASRPPGTSKRGTEAFF. CDR3 DNA: TGCGCCAGCAGACCCCCCGGGACGTCCAAAAGAGGGACTGAAGCTTTCTTT.

As regards this clone: The sample contains more than one DNA sequence encoding this CDR3. This chain connects TRBV5-1 to TRBJ1-3, with D uncertain. V dropped 0 bases and J dropped 0 bases, with 4 bases sitting between them. The CDR3 is 14 amino acids. Germline-derived CDR1 and CDR2 are SGHRS and YFSETQ. Written as DNA, the CDR3 is TGCGCCAGCAGCTTGGACAGCTCTGGAAACACCATATATTTT. Translated: CASSLDSSGNTIYF.

The V gene is TRBV28, the J gene TRBJ1-1; no clear D. This CDR3 spans 12 amino acids. V was pared by 5 bases and J by 3 bases, with 7 bases between. Germline CDR1 is MDHEN and CDR2 is SYDVKM. CDR3 in DNA: TGTGCCAGCAGTATACGGGACACTGAAGCTTTCTTT. This sequence encodes CASSIRDTEAFF.

The chain employs TRBV5-6 and TRBJ1-5; D not resolved. V lost 3 bases and J 9 bases, leaving 16 bases between the germline ends. The CDR3 sequence is 14 residues long. CDR1 is SGHDT and CDR2 is YYEEEE in the germline V gene. CDR3 bases: TGTGCCAGCAGCTGGTCGAAGAGGTTAGGGCCCCAGCATTTT. Its protein product is CASSWSKRLGPQHF.

This chain joins TRBV6-5 and TRBJ2-7; TRBD1 is a possible D gene (5 bases). The V and J ends lost 0 bases and 7 bases respectively, with 13 bases between them. Per germline, CDR1 MNHEY and CDR2 SVGAGI. The length of the CDR3 is 14 residues. The CDR3 DNA follows: TGTGCCAGCAGTTACTCGAGCCTGACAGAAGAGCAGTACTTC. This sequence encodes CASSYSSLTEEQYF.

As DNA, the CDR3 is TGTGCCAGCAGCGAGAGAACGAGGAATGAAAAACTGTTTTTT. This translates into CASSERTRNEKLFF. The rearrangement links TRBV7-9 to TRBJ1-4; D gene ambiguous. Deletions cut 5 bases from V and 5 bases from J, with 12 bases between. The CDR3 extends over 14 amino acids. Germline V gene sequence: CDR1 SEHNR, CDR2 FQNEAQ (reference sequence).

The chain joins TRBV7-2 to TRBJ2-5, with a weak D call TRBD1 (6 bases). This CDR3 is 14 amino acids long. The ends were cut back, 5 bases at V and 3 bases at J, with 13 bases in the middle. CDR1 is SGHTA, CDR2 FQGNSA, per germline. CDR3 bases: TGTGCCAGCAGCAAGGACAGTTGGAAAGAGACCCAGTACTTC. This codes for CASSKDSWKETQYF. Full variable domain (outside the CDR3, taken from reference TRBV7-2 and TRBJ2-5): GAGVSQSPSNKVTEKGKDVELRCDPISGHTALYWYRQSLGQGLEFLIYFQGNSAPDKSGLPSDRFSAERTGGSVSTLTIQRTQQEDSAVYLCASSKDSWKETQYFGPGTRLLVL.

This chain connects TRBV11-3 to TRBJ2-2, with 10 positions matching TRBD1. This CDR3 spans 14 amino acids. Germline CDR1 reads SGHNT; CDR2 reads YENEEA. V lost 6 bases, J lost 7 bases, and 5 bases stayed unmatched. The CDR3: CASSRQGAIGELFF. DNA of the CDR3: TGTGCCAGCAGTCGACAGGGGGCGATCGGGGAGCTGTTTTTT.

V is TRBV18 and J is TRBJ2-2; 9 nucleotides match TRBD1. The CDR3 spans 15 residues. Germline V CDR1 and CDR2: KGHSH, LQKENI. Trimming at V came to 6 bases and at J to 4 bases, leaving 6 bases not matched to a gene. The CDR3 reads CASSPLQGATGELFF. The CDR3, as DNA: TGTGCCAGCTCCCCTCTACAGGGGGCCACCGGGGAGCTGTTTTTT.

The chain couples TRBV28 to TRBJ2-5, with a possible D match to TRBD1 (5 bases). This CDR3 region has 13 residues. Trimming removed 3 bases at V and 5 bases at J, with 10 bases between. In germline, CDR1 is MDHEN, CDR2 SYDVKM. The CDR3 DNA sequence: TGTGCCAGCAGTTTCAGGGTAGGGGAGACCCAGTACTTC. This encodes CASSFRVGETQYF. Looking up the rest from reference TRBV28 and TRBJ2-5 gives the full variable domain: DVKVTQSSRYLVKRTGEKVFLECVQDMDHENMFWYRQDPGLGLRLIYFSYDVKMKEKGDIPEGYSVSREKKERFSLILESASTNQTSMYLCASSFRVGETQYFGPGTRLLVL.

The chain carries TRBV12-3 or TRBV12-4 and TRBJ1-5; D ambiguous. The CDR3 spans 12 residues. The V and J ends lost 7 bases and 4 bases respectively, with 8 bases between them. The CDR3 DNA follows: TGTGCCAGCAAGAGGGCTAATCAGCCCCAGCATTTT. It encodes CASKRANQPQHF.

This clone was seen only once. The chain uses TRBV5-1 and TRBJ2-2; D may be TRBD1 (6 bases). The CDR3 loop spans 14 amino acids. V gave up 4 bases and J gave up 1 base, with 8 bases separating them. The germline gives CDR1 SGHRS, CDR2 YFSETQ. The CDR3 coding sequence is TGCGCCAGCAGCGGGGGACAGAACACCGGGGAGCTGTTTTTT. Translating gives CASSGGQNTGELFF.

J is TRBJ2-5 and V is TRBV29-1; a possible D gene is TRBD2 (5 bases). Germline V gene sequence: CDR1 SQVTM, CDR2 ANQGSEA. This CDR3 spans 13 amino acids. Trimming took 5 bases from V and 5 from J, leaving 15 bases between them. The CDR3 sequence is CSVLGRGWETQYF. The CDR3 nucleotides read TGCAGCGTTCTAGGACGGGGTTGGGAGACCCAGTACTTC.

The chain uses TRBV5-1 and TRBJ2-7; TRBD1 matches at 7 bases. V lost 4 bases and J lost 5; bases outside the gene matches: 9. The CDR3 runs 14 residues. Germline V lookup: CDR1 SGHRS, CDR2 YFSETQ. CDR3 sequence: CASSVGQNVNEQYF. The DNA for the CDR3 is TGCGCCAGCAGCGTGGGACAGAACGTGAACGAGCAGTACTTC.

In regard to this clone: The sample has other DNA sequences that encode this CDR3 too. V is TRBV19 and J is TRBJ1-5; D possibly corresponds to TRBD1 (5 bases). This CDR3 is 15 amino acids long. Germline V gene data show CDR1 as LNHDA and CDR2 as SQIVND (reference sequence). Trimming took off 0 bases at V and 2 bases at J, with 8 bases between the two ends. The CDR3 region has the DNA TGTGCCAGTAGTATAGACGGGGGAGGCAATCAGCCCCAGCATTTT. Residues: CASSIDGGGNQPQHF.

The gene calls are TRBV6-4 and TRBJ1-6, with a tentative D call TRBD1 (5 bases). Germline V CDR1 and CDR2: MRHNA, SNTAGT. The CDR3 has 13 amino acids. With 8 bases removed from V and 8 bases from J, the gap between germline ends came to 13 bases. CDR3 bases: TGTGCCAGCGGGAGGGACGGATATTCACCCCTCCACTTT. Protein sequence: CASGRDGYSPLHF.

V gene TRBV7-9 combines with J gene TRBJ2-5; perhaps TRBD2 as D (6 bases). The CDR3 length is 13 residues. Germline V lookup: CDR1 SEHNR, CDR2 FQNEAQ (reference sequence). Trimming pared 3 bases from V and 5 bases from J, leaving 10 bases between. The DNA for the CDR3 is TGTGCCAGCAGCTTCTGGGGGGAGGAGACCCAGTACTTC. Residues: CASSFWGEETQYF.

The chain links TRBV9 to TRBJ1-1, with D perhaps TRBD1 (6 bases). The germline gives CDR1 SGDLS, CDR2 YYNGEE. CDR3 length: 15 amino acids. V lost 4 bases and J lost 3, with 16 bases in between. CDR3 DNA sequence: TGTGCCAGCAGCCAATGGGGGGCGACGGACACTGAAGCTTTCTTT. Its protein product is CASSQWGATDTEAFF.

This rearrangement joins TRBV5-1 to TRBJ2-3; D remains unclear. This CDR3 contains 13 residues. V lost 7 bases, J lost 0 bases, and 9 bases lay in between. The germline V gene encodes CDR1 SGHRS and CDR2 YFSETQ. The CDR3, as DNA: TGCGCCAGCCGCCTCGGAAGCACAGATACGCAGTATTTT. As protein: CASRLGSTDTQYF.

This clone has more than one count but fewer than ten. The rearrangement joins TRBV7-8 to TRBJ2-6, with a weak D call TRBD1 (6 bases). Deletions cut 5 bases from V and 0 bases from J, with 14 bases between. The CDR3 has 17 amino acids. Germline values: CDR1 SGHVS, CDR2 FQNEAQ. This CDR3 reads CASSHILQGSGANVLTF. For the CDR3, the DNA is TGTGCCAGCAGCCATATACTACAGGGCTCTGGGGCCAACGTCCTGACTTTC.

The CDR3 coding sequence is TGTGCCAGCTCACCAGAACTAGCGGGGCAAGAGACCCAGTACTTC. Its protein product is CASSPELAGQETQYF. This chain connects TRBV18 to TRBJ2-5; TRBD2 matches at 10 bases. This CDR3 contains 15 residues. Germline V gene lookup returns CDR1 KGHSH and CDR2 LQKENI. After removal of 2 bases from V and 2 bases from J, the junction contained 2 bases not matched to a gene.